The 5 T cell receptor beta chains below all came from one sample that was sequenced in a study of shared clonotypes between healthy human individuals. Only in-frame clones appear in the TCRdb table, and some are missing; sequencing was by immunoSEQ multiplex PCR. Of over 2 million clones in the sample, about 90% were seen once. The sample taken for sequencing was naive CD4+ T cells from PBMCs. The subset was: CD45RA+ positively selected. These receptors were taken from a man between 18 and 35 years old in good health. Some clones in this sample may be carry-over from other donors' samples.

Worth noting for this clone: This specimen includes other DNA sequences encoding the same CDR3. The V and J genes are TRBV4-2 and TRBJ2-3, with D possibly matching TRBD2 (5 bases). The germline gives CDR1 LGHNA, CDR2 YNFKEQ. The CDR3 is 14 amino acids. V was clipped by 1 base and J by 0 bases, with 5 bases between them. CDR3 region: CASSQGGSTDTQYF. The CDR3 region has the DNA TGTGCCAGCAGCCAAGGAGGGAGCACAGATACGCAGTATTTT.

This chain connects TRBV6-5 to TRBJ2-7; D is undetermined. CDR1 MNHEY and CDR2 SVGAGI come from the germline V gene. This CDR3 contains 12 residues. Trimming left V 4 bases short and J 7 bases short, with 11 bases between. The CDR3 region is CASSSTTEEQYF. In DNA form, the CDR3 reads TGTGCCAGCAGTTCTACAACGGAGGAGCAGTACTTC.

The chain uses TRBV15 and TRBJ1-4; D perhaps matches TRBD1 (6 bases). Germline V gene sequence: CDR1 LNHNV, CDR2 YYDKDF (reference sequence). The V and J ends lost 1 base and 10 bases respectively, with 19 bases between them. The length of the CDR3 is 16 residues. CDR3 sequence reads: CATSRGMRGRYGKLFF. The DNA of the CDR3 is TGTGCCACCAGCAGAGGTATGCGGGGGCGATACGGAAAACTGTTTTTT.

The J gene is TRBJ1-5, the V gene TRBV28; possible D gene TRBD1, 6 bases. Trimming shortened V by 1 base and J by 0 bases, and 19 bases separated the two germline ends. The germline V gene encodes CDR1 MDHEN and CDR2 SYDVKM. The CDR3 extends over 19 amino acids. The CDR3 coding sequence is TGTGCCAGCAGTTTATACCAGGGGATCCGATCGTATAGCAATCAGCCCCAGCATTTT. Protein product: CASSLYQGIRSYSNQPQHF. Supplemented by reference TRBV28 and TRBJ1-5, the full variable domain reads DVKVTQSSRYLVKRTGEKVFLECVQDMDHENMFWYRQDPGLGLRLIYFSYDVKMKEKGDIPEGYSVSREKKERFSLILESASTNQTSMYLCASSLYQGIRSYSNQPQHFGDGTRLSIL.

J is TRBJ2-3 and V is TRBV5-4; the D gene is possibly TRBD2 (6 bases). CDR3 length: 15 residues. Trimming cost V 3 bases and J 0 bases, with 11 bases left between them. Looked up from germline, CDR1 is SGHNT and CDR2 is YYREEE (reference sequence). The CDR3 nucleotides read TGTGCCAGCAGCTCAGCGGAGGGTAGCACAGATACGCAGTATTTT. Protein product: CASSSAEGSTDTQYF.